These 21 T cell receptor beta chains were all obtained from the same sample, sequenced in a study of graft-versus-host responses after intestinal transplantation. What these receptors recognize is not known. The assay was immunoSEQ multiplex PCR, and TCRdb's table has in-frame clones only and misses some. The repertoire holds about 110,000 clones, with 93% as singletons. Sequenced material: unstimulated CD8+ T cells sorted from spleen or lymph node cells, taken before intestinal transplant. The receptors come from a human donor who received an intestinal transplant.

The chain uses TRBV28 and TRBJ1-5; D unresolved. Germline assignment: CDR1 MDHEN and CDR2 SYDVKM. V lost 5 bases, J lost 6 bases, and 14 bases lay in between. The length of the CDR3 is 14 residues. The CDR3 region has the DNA TGTGCCAGCAGTCCACCATTTTCGGGTCAGCCCCAGCATTTT. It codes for CASSPPFSGQPQHF.

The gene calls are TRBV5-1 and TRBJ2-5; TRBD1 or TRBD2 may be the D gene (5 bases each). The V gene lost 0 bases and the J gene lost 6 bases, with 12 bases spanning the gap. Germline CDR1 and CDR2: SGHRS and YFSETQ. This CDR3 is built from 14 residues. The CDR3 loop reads CASSLGAGRKTQYF. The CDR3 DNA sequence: TGCGCCAGCAGCTTGGGGGCAGGGAGAAAGACCCAGTACTTC.

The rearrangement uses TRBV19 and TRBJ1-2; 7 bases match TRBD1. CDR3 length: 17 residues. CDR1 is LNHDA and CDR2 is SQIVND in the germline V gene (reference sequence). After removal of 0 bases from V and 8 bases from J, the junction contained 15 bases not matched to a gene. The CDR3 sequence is CASSIDSVGQPKPGYTF. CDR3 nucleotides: TGTGCCAGTAGTATAGACAGTGTGGGACAGCCTAAGCCAGGCTACACCTTC.

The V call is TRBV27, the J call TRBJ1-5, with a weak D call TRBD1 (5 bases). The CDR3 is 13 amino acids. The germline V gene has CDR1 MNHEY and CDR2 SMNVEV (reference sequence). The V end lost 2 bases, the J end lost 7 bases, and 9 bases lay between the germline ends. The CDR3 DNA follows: TGTGCCAGCAGTTTACAGGGCCTCCAGCCCCAGCATTTT. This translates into CASSLQGLQPQHF.

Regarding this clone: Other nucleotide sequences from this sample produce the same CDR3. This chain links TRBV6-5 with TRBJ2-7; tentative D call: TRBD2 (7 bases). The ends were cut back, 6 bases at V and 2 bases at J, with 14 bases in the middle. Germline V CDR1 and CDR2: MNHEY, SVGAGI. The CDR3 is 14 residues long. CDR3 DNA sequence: TGTGCCAGCAGCCCCGGGGAGGGGGCCTACGAGCAGTACTTC. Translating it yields CASSPGEGAYEQYF.

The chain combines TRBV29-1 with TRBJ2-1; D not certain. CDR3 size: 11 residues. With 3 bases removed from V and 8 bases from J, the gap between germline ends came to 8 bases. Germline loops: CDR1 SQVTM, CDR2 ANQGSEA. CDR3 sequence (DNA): TGCAGCGTTGAGGGCAACGATGAGCAGTTCTTC. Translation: CSVEGNDEQFF.

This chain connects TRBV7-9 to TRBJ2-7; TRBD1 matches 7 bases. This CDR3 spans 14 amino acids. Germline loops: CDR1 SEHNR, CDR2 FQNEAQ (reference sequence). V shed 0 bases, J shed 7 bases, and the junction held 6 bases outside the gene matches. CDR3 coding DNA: TGTGCCAGCAGCTTAGCGGGCGCAGGGGGAGAGCAGTACTTC. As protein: CASSLAGAGGEQYF.

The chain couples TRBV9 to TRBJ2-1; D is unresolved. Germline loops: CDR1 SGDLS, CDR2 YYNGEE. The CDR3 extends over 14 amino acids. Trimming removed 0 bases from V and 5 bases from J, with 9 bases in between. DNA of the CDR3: TGTGCCAGCAGCGTAGGTCGACCGAACAATGAGCAGTTCTTC. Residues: CASSVGRPNNEQFF.

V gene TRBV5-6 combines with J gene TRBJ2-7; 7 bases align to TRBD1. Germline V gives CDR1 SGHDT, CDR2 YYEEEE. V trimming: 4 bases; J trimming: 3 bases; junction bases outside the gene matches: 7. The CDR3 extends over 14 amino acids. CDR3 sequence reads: CASSPRDSYYEQYF. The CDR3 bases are TGTGCCAGCAGCCCCCGGGACAGCTACTACGAGCAGTACTTC.

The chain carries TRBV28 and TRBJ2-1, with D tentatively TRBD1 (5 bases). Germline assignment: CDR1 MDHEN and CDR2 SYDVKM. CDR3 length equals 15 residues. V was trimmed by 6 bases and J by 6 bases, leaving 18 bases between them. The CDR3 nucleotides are TGTGCCAGCAGACCCGCTGGGGCGCTTCGCAATGAGCAGTTCTTC. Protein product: CASRPAGALRNEQFF.

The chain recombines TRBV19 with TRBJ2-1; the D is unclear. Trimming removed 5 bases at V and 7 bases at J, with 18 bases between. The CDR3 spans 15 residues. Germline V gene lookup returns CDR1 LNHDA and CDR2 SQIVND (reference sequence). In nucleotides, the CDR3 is TGTGCCAGTAGTCTCCTCGATTTGGGCGTTAATGAGCAGTTCTTC. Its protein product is CASSLLDLGVNEQFF.

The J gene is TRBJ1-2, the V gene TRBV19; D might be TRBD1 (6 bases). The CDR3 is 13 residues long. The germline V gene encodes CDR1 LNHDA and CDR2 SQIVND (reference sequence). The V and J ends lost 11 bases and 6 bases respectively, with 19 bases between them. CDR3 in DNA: TGTGCCGCTCGGAGGGGGGCGAGGAATGGCTACACCTTC. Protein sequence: CAARRGARNGYTF.

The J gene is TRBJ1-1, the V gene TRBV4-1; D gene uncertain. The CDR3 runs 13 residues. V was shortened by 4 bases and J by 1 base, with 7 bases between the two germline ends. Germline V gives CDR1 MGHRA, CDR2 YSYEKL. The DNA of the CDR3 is TGCGCCAGCAGCCGCGGGCAGAACACTGAAGCTTTCTTT. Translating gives CASSRGQNTEAFF.

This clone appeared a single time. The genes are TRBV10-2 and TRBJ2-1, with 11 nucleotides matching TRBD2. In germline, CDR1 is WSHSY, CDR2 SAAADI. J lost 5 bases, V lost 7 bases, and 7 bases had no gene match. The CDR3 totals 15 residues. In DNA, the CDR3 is TGCGCCAGCACGAGGGGACTAGCGGTTAACAATGAGCAGTTCTTC. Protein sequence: CASTRGLAVNNEQFF.

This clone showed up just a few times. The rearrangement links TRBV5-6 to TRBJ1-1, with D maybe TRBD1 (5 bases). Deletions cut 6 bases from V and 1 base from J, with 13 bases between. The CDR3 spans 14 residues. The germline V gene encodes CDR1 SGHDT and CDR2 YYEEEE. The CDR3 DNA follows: TGTGCCAGCACCCATTGGGGGGGGAACACTGAAGCTTTCTTT. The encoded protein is CASTHWGGNTEAFF.

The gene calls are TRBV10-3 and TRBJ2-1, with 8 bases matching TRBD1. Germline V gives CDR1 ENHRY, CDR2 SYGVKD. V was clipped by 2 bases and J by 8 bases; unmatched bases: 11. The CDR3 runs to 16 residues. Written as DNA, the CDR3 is TGTGCCATCAGTGAGACTCGGACAGGGAATGCGGATGAGCAGTTCTTC. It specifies CAISETRTGNADEQFF.

The DNA of the CDR3 is TGTGCCAGCAGTTTCACAGGGAGGACTACTCACGAGCAGTACTTC. It is translated as CASSFTGRTTHEQYF. The chain joins TRBV6-7 to TRBJ2-7, with D perhaps being TRBD1 or TRBD2 (6 bases each). Being an ORF, TRBV6-7 has a function that is uncertain. V was clipped by 4 bases and J by 5 bases, with 18 bases between them. The CDR3 totals 15 residues.

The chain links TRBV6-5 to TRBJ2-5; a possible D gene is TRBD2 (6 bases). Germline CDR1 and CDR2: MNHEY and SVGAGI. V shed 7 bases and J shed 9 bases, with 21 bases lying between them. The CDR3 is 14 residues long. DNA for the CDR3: TGTGCCAGCACGGCCGGGAGATTCGCTTTGGCCCAGTACTTC. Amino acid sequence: CASTAGRFALAQYF.

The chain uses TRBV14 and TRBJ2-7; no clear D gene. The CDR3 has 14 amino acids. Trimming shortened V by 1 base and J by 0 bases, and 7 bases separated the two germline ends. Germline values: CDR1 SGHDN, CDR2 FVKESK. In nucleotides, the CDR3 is TGTGCCAGCAGCCAAGGAGGTCTCTCCTACGAGCAGTACTTC. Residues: CASSQGGLSYEQYF.

CDR3 DNA sequence: TGTGCCAGCAGTAACCCGGGACAGGGGGATGAGCAGTACTTC. Encoded protein: CASSNPGQGDEQYF. This sequence joins TRBV27 and TRBJ2-7; 11 bases fit TRBD1. Trimming cost V 5 bases and J 7 bases; bases outside gene matches: 7. This CDR3 is built from 14 residues. CDR1 and CDR2 from the germline V gene are MNHEY and SMNVEV (reference sequence).

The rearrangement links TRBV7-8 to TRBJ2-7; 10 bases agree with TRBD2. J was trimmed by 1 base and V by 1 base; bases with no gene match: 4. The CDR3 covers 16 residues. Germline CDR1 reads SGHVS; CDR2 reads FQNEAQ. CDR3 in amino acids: CASSLDGGLASYEQYF. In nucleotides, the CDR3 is TGTGCCAGCAGCTTAGACGGGGGACTAGCGTCCTACGAGCAGTACTTC. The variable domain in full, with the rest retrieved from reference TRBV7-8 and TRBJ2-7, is GAGVSQSPRYKVAKRGQDVALRCDPISGHVSLFWYQQALGQGPEFLTYFQNEAQLDKSGLPSDRFFAERPEGSVSTLKIQRTQQEDSAVYLCASSLDGGLASYEQYFGPGTRLTVT.